Ten or more counts support the clone carrying this T cell receptor beta chain. CDR3 length: 15 residues. The V end lost 1 base, the J end lost 6 bases, and 18 bases lay between the germline ends. Germline CDR1 and CDR2: DFQATT and SNEGSKA (reference sequence). The data are from a study of early T cells in non-severe SARS-CoV-2 infection. Unique molecular identifier tags were affixed to discrete cDNA molecules. MiXCR, applied by TCRdb to the 5' RACE reads, yields one record per CDR3 protein. The table records tens of thousands of distinct CDR3 sequences, 9% of them present only once. Sequenced sample: whole blood. The clonotype comes from an adult who was a healthcare worker with PCR-confirmed SARS-CoV-2 infection or an uninfected control (not recorded which). The V call is TRBV20-1, the J call TRBJ1-1; D is possibly TRBD1 (6 bases). In nucleotides, the CDR3 is TGCAGTGCTAGAGTAAGCCCTTGGGGGGCCGCTGAAGCTTTCTTT. It is translated as CSARVSPWGAAEAFF.